This TCR beta chain was recovered during a study of shared clonotypes between healthy human individuals. Whole-study results and caveats: Four donors had 5% to 6% of their naive CD4 clonotypes in common. Generation of non-shared clonotypes was less probable than generation of clonotypes shared by all four donors.

In the study's own analysis: Without quality scores, immunoSEQ junctional reads could not be filtered like full-length reads. The table came from immunoSEQ multiplex PCR; TCRdb's copy has only in-frame clones and leaves some out. V and J calls and clone size are given by that table; D and trimming were obtained from the DNA. This table holds 550,000 to 800,000 clones, roughly 70% found once. The CDR3 has 15 amino acids. V dropped 4 bases and J dropped 4; count of bases not matched to a gene: 8. Germline-derived CDR1 and CDR2 are SNHLY and FYNNEI. Comments on this clone: As yet, its antigen is unknown.

The receptor was isolated from a woman under 40 in good health. The chain carries TRBV2 and TRBJ2-7; 9 bases align to TRBD1. The sequenced sample consisted of memory CD4+ T cells sorted from blood. Indicated subset: CD45RA-negative fraction. The CDR3 region is CASSGMGTGSYEQYF. The CDR3 DNA follows: TGTGCCAGCAGTGGCATGGGGACAGGGAGTTACGAGCAGTACTTC.